This TCR beta chain comes out of a study of blood T cell repertoires in COVID-19. Trimming at V came to 0 bases and at J to 3 bases, leaving 9 bases not matched to a gene. From germline, CDR1 is LNHDA and CDR2 SQIVND (reference sequence). The CDR3 consists of 18 residues. The method was immunoSEQ multiplex PCR; TCRdb's version includes in-frame clones alone and lacks a portion of them. In the table there are about 46,000 clones, 85% to 90% of which are singletons. V gene TRBV19 combines with J gene TRBJ2-3, with TRBD2 identical over 10 bases. The clonotype comes from a woman in her 50s who had recovered from COVID-19. The sequenced sample consisted of PBMCs or T cells enriched from blood (not recorded which). The CDR3 reads CASSIDPLVAGGTDTQYF. The CDR3 DNA follows: TGTGCCAGTAGTATAGACCCCCTCGTAGCGGGGGGAACAGATACGCAGTATTTT.